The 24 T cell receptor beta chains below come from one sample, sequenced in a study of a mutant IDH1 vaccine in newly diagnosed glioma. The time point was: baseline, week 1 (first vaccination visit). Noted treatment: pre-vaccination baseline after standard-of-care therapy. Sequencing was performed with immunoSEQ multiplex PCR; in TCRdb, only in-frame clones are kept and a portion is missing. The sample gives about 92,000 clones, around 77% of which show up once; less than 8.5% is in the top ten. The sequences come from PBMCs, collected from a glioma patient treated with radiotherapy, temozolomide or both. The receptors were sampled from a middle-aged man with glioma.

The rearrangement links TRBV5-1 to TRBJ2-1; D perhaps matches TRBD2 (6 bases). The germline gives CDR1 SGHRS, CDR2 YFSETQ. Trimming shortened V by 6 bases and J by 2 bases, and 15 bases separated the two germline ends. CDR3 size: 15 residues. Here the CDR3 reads CASTKPGDPYNEQFF. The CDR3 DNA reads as TGCGCCAGCACCAAACCGGGGGACCCCTACAATGAGCAGTTCTTC.

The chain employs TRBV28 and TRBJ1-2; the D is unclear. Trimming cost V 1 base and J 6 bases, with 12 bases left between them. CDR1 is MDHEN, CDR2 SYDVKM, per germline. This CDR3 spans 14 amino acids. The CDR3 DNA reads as TGTGCCAGCAGTTTATATAGGCAATCGGATGGCTACACCTTC. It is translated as CASSLYRQSDGYTF.

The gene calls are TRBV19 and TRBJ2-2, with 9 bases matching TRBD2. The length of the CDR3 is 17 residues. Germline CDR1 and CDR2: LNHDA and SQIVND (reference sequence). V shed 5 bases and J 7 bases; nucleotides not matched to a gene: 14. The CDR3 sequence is CASSPISPSGTIGELFF. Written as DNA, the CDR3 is TGTGCCAGTAGTCCCATCTCCCCTAGCGGGACAATCGGGGAGCTGTTTTTT.

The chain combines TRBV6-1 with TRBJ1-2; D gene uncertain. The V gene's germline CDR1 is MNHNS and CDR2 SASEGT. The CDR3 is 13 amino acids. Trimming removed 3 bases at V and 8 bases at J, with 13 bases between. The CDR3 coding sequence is TGTGCCAGCAGTGAGAGTGGCTCGGGGGGCTACACCTTC. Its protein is CASSESGSGGYTF.

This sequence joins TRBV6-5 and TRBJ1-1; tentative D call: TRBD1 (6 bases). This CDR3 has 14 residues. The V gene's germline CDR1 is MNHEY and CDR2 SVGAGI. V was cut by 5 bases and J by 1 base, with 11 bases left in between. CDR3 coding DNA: TGTGCCAGCAGTCAGAGGACAGAGAACACTGAAGCTTTCTTT. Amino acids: CASSQRTENTEAFF.

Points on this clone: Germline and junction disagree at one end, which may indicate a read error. CDR3 in amino acids: CASSFRDKAETQYF. The CDR3 DNA follows: TGTGCTAGCAGCTTCCGGGACAAGGCGGAGACCCAGTACTTC. The chain uses TRBV7-7 and TRBJ2-5; weak D call: TRBD1 (6 bases). Germline loops: CDR1 SSHAT, CDR2 FNYEAQ (reference sequence). This CDR3 region has 14 residues. Full variable domain (outside the CDR3, taken from reference TRBV7-7 and TRBJ2-5): GAGVSQSPRYKVTKRGQDVTLRCDPISSHATLYWYQQALGQGPEFLTYFNYEAQPDKSGLPSDRFSAERPEGSISTLTIQRTEQRDSAMYRCASSFRDKAETQYFGPGTRLLVL.

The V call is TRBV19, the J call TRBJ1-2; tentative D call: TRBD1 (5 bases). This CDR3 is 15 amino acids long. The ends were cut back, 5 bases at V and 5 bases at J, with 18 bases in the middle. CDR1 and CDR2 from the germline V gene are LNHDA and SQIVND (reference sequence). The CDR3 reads CASSPPLGTGYGYTF. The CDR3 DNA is TGTGCCAGTAGTCCACCTCTAGGGACTGGGTATGGCTACACCTTC.

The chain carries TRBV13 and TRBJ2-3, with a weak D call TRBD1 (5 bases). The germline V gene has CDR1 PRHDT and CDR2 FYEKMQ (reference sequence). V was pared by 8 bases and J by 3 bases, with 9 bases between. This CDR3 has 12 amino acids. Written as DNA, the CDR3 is TGTGCCAGCGGCAGGGAAACAGATACGCAGTATTTT. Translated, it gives CASGRETDTQYF.

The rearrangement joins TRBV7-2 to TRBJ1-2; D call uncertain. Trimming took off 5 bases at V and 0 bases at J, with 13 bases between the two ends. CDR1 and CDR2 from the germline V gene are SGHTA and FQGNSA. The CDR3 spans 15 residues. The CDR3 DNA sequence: TGTGCCAGCAGCCCCAGGACGGGTACTAACTATGGCTACACCTTC. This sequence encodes CASSPRTGTNYGYTF.

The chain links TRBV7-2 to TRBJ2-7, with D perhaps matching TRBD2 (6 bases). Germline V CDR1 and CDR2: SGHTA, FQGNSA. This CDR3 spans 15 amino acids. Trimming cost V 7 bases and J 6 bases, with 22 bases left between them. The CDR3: CASTPSISGAGEQYF. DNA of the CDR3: TGTGCCAGCACCCCATCGATCTCGGGAGCTGGCGAGCAGTACTTC.

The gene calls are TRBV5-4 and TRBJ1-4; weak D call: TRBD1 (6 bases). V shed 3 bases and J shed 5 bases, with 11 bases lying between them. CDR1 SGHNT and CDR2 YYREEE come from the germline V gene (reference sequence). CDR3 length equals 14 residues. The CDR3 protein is CASSSGAANEKLFF. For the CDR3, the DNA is TGTGCCAGCAGCTCGGGGGCAGCGAATGAAAAACTGTTTTTT.

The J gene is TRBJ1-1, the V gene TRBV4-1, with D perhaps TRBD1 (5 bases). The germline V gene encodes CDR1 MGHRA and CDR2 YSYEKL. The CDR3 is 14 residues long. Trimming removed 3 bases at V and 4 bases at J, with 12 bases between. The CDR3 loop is CASSQQGVSTEAFF. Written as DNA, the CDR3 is TGCGCCAGCAGCCAGCAGGGTGTCAGCACTGAAGCTTTCTTT.

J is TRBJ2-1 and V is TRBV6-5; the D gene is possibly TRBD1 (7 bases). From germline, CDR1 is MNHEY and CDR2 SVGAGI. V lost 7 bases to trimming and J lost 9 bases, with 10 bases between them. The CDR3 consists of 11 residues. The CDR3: CASNQGGEQFF. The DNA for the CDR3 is TGTGCCAGCAACCAGGGGGGTGAGCAGTTCTTC.

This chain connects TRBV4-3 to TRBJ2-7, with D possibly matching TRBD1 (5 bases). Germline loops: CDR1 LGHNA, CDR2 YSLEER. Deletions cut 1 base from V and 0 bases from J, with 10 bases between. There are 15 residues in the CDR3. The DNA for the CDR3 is TGCGCCAGCAGCCAAGGGCAGGGCATCTCCTACGAGCAGTACTTC. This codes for CASSQGQGISYEQYF.

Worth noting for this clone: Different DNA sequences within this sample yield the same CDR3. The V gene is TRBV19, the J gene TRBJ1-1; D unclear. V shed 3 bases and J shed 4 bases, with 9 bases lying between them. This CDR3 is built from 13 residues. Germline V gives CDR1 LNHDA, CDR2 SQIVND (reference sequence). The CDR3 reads CASSILRGTEAFF. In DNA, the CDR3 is TGTGCCAGTAGTATCCTCAGAGGCACTGAAGCTTTCTTT. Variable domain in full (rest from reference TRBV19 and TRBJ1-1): DGGITQSPKYLFRKEGQNVTLSCEQNLNHDAMYWYRQDPGQGLRLIYYSQIVNDFQKGDIAEGYSVSREKKESFPLTVTSAQKNPTAFYLCASSILRGTEAFFGQGTRLTVV.

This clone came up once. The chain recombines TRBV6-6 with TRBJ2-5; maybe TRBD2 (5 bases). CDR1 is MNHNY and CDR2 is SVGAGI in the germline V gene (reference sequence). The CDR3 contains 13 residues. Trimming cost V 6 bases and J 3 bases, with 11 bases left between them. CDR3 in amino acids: CASRLSGEETQYF. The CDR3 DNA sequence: TGTGCCAGCAGGTTGAGCGGAGAAGAGACCCAGTACTTC.

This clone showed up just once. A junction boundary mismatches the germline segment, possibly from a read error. The chain's CDR3 is CASSPTREGSRVF. CDR3 bases: TGTGCCAGCAGCCCCACCCGGGAGGGAAGTAGGGTTTTT. The chain recombines TRBV27 with TRBJ1-4; D not certain. Per germline, CDR1 MNHEY and CDR2 SMNVEV (reference sequence). The CDR3 consists of 13 residues.

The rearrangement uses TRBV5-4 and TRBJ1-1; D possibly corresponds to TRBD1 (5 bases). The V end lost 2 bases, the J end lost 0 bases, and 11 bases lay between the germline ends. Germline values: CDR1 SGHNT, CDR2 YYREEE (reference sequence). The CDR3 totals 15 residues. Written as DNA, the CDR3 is TGTGCCAGCAGCTTTCGGAGGGGCATGAACACTGAAGCTTTCTTT. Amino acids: CASSFRRGMNTEAFF.

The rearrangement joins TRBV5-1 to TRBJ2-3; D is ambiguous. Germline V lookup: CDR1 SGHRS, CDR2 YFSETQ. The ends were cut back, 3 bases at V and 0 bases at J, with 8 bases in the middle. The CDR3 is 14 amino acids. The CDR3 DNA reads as TGCGCCAGCAGCTCTCTCGCGAGCACAGATACGCAGTATTTT. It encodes CASSSLASTDTQYF.

The CDR3 DNA reads as TGCGCCAGCAGCCAAGGTATTGCCAACACAGATACGCAGTATTTT. Its translation: CASSQGIANTDTQYF. The V and J genes are TRBV4-3 and TRBJ2-3; D is unresolved. Trimming took 1 base from V and 2 from J, leaving 10 bases between them. Germline V gene sequence: CDR1 LGHNA, CDR2 YSLEER. This CDR3 is 15 amino acids long.

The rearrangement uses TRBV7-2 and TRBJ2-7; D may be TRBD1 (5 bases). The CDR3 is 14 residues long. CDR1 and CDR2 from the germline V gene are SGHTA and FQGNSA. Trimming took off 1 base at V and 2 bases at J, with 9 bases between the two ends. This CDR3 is CASSLESRAYEQYF. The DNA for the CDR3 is TGTGCCAGCAGCTTAGAATCCAGGGCCTACGAGCAGTACTTC.

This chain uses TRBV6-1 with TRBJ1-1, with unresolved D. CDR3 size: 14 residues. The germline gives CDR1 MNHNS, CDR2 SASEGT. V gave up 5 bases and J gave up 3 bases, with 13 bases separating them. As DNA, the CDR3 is TGTGCCAGCAGTAAGAGGGTTAGGGACACTGAAGCTTTCTTT. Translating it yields CASSKRVRDTEAFF.

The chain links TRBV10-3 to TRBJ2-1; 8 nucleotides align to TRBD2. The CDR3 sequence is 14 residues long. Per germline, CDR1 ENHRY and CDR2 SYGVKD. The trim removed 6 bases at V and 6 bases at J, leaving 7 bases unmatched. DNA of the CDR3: TGTGCCATCAGAGACAGCCGGGGGGGCAATGAGCAGTTCTTC. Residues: CAIRDSRGGNEQFF.

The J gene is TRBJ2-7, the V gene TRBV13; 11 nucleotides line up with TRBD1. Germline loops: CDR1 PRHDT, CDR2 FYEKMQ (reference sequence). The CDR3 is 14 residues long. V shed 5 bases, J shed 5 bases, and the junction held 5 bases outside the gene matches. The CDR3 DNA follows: TGTGCCAGCAGCCACCGGGACAGGGGGAACGAGCAGTACTTC. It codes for CASSHRDRGNEQYF.